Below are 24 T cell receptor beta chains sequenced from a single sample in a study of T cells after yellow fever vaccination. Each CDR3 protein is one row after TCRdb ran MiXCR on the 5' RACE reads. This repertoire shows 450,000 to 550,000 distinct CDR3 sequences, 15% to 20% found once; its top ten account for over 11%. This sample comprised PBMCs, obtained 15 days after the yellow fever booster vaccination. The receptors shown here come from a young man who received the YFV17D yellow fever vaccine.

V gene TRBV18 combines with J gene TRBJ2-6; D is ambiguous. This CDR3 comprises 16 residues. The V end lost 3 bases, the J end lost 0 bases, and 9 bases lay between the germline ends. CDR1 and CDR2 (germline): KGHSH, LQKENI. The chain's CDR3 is CASSPMTISGANVLTF. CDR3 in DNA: TGTGCCAGCTCACCGATGACGATCTCTGGGGCCAACGTCCTGACTTTC.

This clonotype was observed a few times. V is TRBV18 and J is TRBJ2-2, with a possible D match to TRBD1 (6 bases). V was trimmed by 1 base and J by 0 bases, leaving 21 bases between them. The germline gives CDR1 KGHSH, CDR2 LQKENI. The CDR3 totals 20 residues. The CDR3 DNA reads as TGTGCCAGCTCACCACTACCGGACAGCCTAATCAAAGCGAACACCGGGGAGCTGTTTTTT. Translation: CASSPLPDSLIKANTGELFF. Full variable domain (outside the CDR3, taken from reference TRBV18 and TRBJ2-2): NAGVMQNPRHLVRRRGQEARLRCSPMKGHSHVYWYRQLPEEGLKFMVYLQKENIIDESGMPKERFSAEFPKEGPSILRIQQVVRGDSAAYFCASSPLPDSLIKANTGELFFGEGSRLTVL.

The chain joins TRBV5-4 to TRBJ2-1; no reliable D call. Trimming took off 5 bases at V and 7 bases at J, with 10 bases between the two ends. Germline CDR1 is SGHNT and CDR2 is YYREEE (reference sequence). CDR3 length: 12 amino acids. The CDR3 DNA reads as TGTGCCAGCAGAATGATGGGAAATGAGCAGTTCTTC. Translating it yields CASRMMGNEQFF. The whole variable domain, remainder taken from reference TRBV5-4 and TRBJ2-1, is ETGVTQSPTHLIKTRGQQVTLRCSSQSGHNTVSWYQQALGQGPQFIFQYYREEENGRGNFPPRFSGLQFPNYSSELNVNALELDDSALYLCASRMMGNEQFFGPGTRLTVL.

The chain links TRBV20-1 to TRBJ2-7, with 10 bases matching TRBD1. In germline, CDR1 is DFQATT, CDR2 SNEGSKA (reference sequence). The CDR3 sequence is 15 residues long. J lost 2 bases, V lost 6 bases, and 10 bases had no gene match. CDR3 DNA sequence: TGCAGTGCCAGGCCCCCGGGACAGGGGACCTACGAGCAGTACTTC. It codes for CSARPPGQGTYEQYF.

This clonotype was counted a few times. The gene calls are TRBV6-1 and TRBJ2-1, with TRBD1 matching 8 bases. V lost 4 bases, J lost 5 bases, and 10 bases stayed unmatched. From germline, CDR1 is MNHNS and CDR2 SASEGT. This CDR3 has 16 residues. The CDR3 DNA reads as TGTGCCAGCAGTGCGACGCCGGGACAGGTCCACAATGAGCAGTTCTTC. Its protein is CASSATPGQVHNEQFF.

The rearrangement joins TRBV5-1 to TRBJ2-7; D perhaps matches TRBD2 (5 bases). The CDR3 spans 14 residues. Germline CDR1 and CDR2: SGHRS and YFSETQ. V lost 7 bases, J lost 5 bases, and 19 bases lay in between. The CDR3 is CASSVRAAGDEQYF. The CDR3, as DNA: TGCGCCAGCTCCGTTCGAGCGGCTGGGGACGAGCAGTACTTC.

In DNA, the CDR3 is TGTGCTAGTGGGACAGGGGGTAGTTTCGGAACGGAGACCCAGTACTTC. Protein product: CASGTGGSFGTETQYF. The chain employs TRBV12-5 and TRBJ2-5; TRBD1 matches at 9 bases. The CDR3 spans 16 residues. Germline V gene lookup returns CDR1 LGHNT and CDR2 FRNRAP. V shed 6 bases, J shed 5 bases, and the junction held 13 bases outside the gene matches.

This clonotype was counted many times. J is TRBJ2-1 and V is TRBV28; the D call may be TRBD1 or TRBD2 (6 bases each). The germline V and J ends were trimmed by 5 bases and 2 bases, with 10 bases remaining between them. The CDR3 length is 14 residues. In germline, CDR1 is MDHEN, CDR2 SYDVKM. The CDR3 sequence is CASSRRGAYNEQFF. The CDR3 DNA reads TGTGCCAGCAGTCGTAGGGGGGCCTACAATGAGCAGTTCTTC.

CDR3 region: CASSVGRGEAFF. The CDR3 DNA sequence: TGTGCCAGCAGTGTAGGGCGTGGCGAAGCTTTCTTT. This rearrangement joins TRBV12-3 or TRBV12-4 to TRBJ1-1; no reliable D call. The V gene lost 5 bases and the J gene lost 8 bases, with 12 bases spanning the gap. The CDR3 spans 12 residues.

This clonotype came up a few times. CDR3 protein: CASSSGQGPSYNEQFF. In DNA form, the CDR3 reads TGTGCCAGCAGTTCCGGACAGGGGCCCTCCTACAATGAGCAGTTCTTC. V is TRBV12-3 or TRBV12-4 and J is TRBJ2-1; the match to TRBD1 covers 9 bases. V shed 4 bases and J 0 bases; nucleotides not matched to a gene: 4. The length of the CDR3 is 16 residues.

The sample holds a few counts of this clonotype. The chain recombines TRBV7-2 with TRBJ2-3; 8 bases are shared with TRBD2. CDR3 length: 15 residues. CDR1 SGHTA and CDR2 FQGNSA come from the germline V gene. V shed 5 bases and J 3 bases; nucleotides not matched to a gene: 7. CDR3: CASSRTGTSTDTQYF. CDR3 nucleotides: TGTGCCAGCAGCAGAACCGGGACTAGTACAGATACGCAGTATTTT.

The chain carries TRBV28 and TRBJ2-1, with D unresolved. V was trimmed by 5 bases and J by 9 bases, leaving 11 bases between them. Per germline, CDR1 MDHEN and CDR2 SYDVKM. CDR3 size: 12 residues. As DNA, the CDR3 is TGTGCCAGCAGTCTGGGCGGATTTGAGCAGTTCTTC. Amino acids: CASSLGGFEQFF.

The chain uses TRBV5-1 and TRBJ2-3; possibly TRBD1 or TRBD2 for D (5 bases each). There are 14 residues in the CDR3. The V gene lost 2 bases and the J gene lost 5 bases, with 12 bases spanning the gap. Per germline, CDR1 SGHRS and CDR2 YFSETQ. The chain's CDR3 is CASSFHGGRDTQYF. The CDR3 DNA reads TGCGCCAGCAGCTTCCATGGGGGTAGAGATACGCAGTATTTT.

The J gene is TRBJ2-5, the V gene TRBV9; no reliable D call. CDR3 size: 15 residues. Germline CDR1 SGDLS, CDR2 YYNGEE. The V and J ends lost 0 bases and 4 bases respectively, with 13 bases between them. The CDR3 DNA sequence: TGTGCCAGCAGCGTAGGGTCCAGCCAAAGAGAGACCCAGTACTTC. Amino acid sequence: CASSVGSSQRETQYF.

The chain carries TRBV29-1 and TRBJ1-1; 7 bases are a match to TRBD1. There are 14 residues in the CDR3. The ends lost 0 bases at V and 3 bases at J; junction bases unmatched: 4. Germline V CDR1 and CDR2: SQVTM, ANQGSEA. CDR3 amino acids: CSVEEQGRDTEAFF. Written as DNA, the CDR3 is TGCAGCGTTGAAGAACAGGGGAGGGACACTGAAGCTTTCTTT.

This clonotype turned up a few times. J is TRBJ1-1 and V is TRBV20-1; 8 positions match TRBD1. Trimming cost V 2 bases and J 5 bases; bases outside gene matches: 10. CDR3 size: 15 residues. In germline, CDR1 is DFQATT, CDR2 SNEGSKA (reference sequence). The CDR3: CSARTSGTGLTEAFF. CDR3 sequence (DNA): TGCAGTGCTAGAACCTCCGGGACAGGCTTAACTGAAGCTTTCTTT.

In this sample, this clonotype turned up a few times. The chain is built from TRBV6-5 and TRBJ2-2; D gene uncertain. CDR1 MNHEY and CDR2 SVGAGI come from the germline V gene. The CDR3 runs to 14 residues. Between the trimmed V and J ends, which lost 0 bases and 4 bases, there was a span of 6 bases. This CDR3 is CASSYSRSTGELFF. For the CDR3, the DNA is TGTGCCAGCAGTTACTCCCGGTCCACCGGGGAGCTGTTTTTT.

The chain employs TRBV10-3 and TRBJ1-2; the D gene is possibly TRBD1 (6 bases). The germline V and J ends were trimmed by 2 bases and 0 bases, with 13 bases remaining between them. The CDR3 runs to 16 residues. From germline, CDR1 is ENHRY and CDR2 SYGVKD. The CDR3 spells CAISEPSQGTNYGYTF. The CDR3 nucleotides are TGTGCCATCAGTGAGCCCTCCCAGGGGACTAACTATGGCTACACCTTC.

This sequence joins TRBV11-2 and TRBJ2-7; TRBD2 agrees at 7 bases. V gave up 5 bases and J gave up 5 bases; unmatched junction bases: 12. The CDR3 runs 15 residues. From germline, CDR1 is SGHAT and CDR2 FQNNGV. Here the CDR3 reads CASSPGAGENDEQYF. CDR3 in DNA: TGTGCCAGCAGCCCTGGGGCGGGAGAGAACGACGAGCAGTACTTC.

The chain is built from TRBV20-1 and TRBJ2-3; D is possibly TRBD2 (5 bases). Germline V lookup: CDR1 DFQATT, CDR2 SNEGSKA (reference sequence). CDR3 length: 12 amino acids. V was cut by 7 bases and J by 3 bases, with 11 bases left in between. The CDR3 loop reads CSVASGTDTQYF. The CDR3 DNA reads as TGCAGTGTAGCGTCTGGGACAGATACGCAGTATTTT.

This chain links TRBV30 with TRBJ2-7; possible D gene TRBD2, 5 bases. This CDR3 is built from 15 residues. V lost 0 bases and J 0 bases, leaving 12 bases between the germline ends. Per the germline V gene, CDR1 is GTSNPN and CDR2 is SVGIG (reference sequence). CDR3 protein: CAWSVRSGSSYEQYF. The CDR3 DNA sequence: TGTGCCTGGAGTGTACGAAGCGGTAGCTCCTACGAGCAGTACTTC.

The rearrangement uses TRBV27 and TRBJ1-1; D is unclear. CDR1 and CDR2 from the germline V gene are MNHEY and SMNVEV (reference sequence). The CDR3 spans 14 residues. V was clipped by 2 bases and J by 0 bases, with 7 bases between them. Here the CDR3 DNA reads TGTGCCAGCAGTTTAAAGCGAATGAACACTGAAGCTTTCTTT. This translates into CASSLKRMNTEAFF.

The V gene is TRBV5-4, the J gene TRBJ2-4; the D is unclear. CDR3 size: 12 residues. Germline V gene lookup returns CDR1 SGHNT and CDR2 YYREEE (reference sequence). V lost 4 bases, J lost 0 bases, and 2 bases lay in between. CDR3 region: CASSTAKNIQYF. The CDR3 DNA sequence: TGTGCCAGCAGCACAGCCAAAAACATTCAGTACTTC. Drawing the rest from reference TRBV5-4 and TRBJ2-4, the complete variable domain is ETGVTQSPTHLIKTRGQQVTLRCSSQSGHNTVSWYQQALGQGPQFIFQYYREEENGRGNFPPRFSGLQFPNYSSELNVNALELDDSALYLCASSTAKNIQYFGAGTRLSVL.

This chain's CDR3 is CASKGLAGVPGELFF. CDR3 coding DNA: TGCGCCAGCAAAGGACTAGCGGGAGTCCCCGGGGAGCTGTTTTTT. The chain uses TRBV5-1 and TRBJ2-2; 13 bases map to TRBD2. Germline loops: CDR1 SGHRS, CDR2 YFSETQ. V was clipped by 6 bases and J by 6 bases; unmatched bases: 5. The CDR3 spans 15 residues.